Below are 21 T cell receptor beta chains sequenced from a single sample in a study of PD-1 blockade in classical Hodgkin lymphoma. All patients relapsed after autologous stem cell transplantation, and brentuximab vedotin exposure varied. TCRdb's table, derived via immunoSEQ multiplex PCR, lists solely in-frame clones and lacks some. Counted here are 40,000 to 65,000 clones, over 70% occurring once; the ten biggest clones make up under 20%. Sequenced here: peripheral blood mononuclear cells (PBMCs), sampled at baseline. These receptors came from a human donor with classical Hodgkin lymphoma.

The V gene is TRBV30, the J gene TRBJ1-5; weak D call: TRBD1 (6 bases). The CDR3 has 13 residues. V dropped 4 bases and J dropped 7 bases, with 14 bases sitting between them. Germline V gives CDR1 GTSNPN, CDR2 SVGIG (reference sequence). CDR3 sequence: CAWTPGEYQPQHF. CDR3 coding DNA: TGTGCCTGGACCCCAGGGGAGTACCAGCCCCAGCATTTT.

This clone was seen more than once but under ten times. This chain connects TRBV29-1 to TRBJ1-2; D uncertain. Germline CDR1 and CDR2: SQVTM and ANQGSEA. V was pared by 3 bases and J by 4 bases, with 0 bases between. This CDR3 comprises 9 residues. This CDR3 is CSVDYGYTF. CDR3 nucleotides: TGCAGCGTTGACTATGGCTACACCTTC.

This clone was seen only a few times. V usage is TRBV29-1 and J usage is TRBJ2-2; D call uncertain. Trimming took off 3 bases at V and 7 bases at J, with 9 bases between the two ends. The CDR3 loop spans 12 amino acids. Germline CDR1 and CDR2: SQVTM and ANQGSEA. This CDR3 is CSVELPHGELFF. CDR3 in DNA: TGCAGCGTTGAGCTACCCCACGGGGAGCTGTTTTTT.

The rearrangement joins TRBV15 to TRBJ2-5, with 9 bases matching TRBD2. The germline V gene has CDR1 LNHNV and CDR2 YYDKDF (reference sequence). The CDR3 has 15 residues. Unmatched junction bases numbered 2, after V lost 1 base and J lost 2 bases. CDR3 nucleotide sequence: TGTGCCACCAGCAGAGGGACTAGCGTTCAAGAGACCCAGTACTTC. It is translated as CATSRGTSVQETQYF.

This sequence joins TRBV28 and TRBJ1-5; D remains ambiguous. This CDR3 comprises 12 residues. The V and J ends lost 7 bases and 7 bases respectively, with 11 bases between them. The germline V gene has CDR1 MDHEN and CDR2 SYDVKM. The CDR3 DNA reads TGTGCCAGCATGGGAGGACGACAGCCCCAGCATTTT. Protein sequence: CASMGGRQPQHF.

In its sample, this clone ranks as medium-sized. The CDR3 protein is CASSFGDEQFF. CDR3 nucleotide sequence: TGTGCCAGCAGCTTCGGAGATGAGCAGTTCTTC. V and J are TRBV11-3 and TRBJ2-1, with unresolved D. Looked up from germline, CDR1 is SGHNT and CDR2 is YENEEA. The CDR3 is 11 residues long. V lost 3 bases, J lost 8 bases, and 5 bases lay in between.

J is TRBJ2-5 and V is TRBV27, with TRBD2 matching over 11 bases. This CDR3 has 20 amino acids. Germline loops: CDR1 MNHEY, CDR2 SMNVEV (reference sequence). The junction had 19 bases not matched to a gene; V was cut back by 6 bases and J by 1 base. The CDR3 is CASRTVPPTSGSRLQETQYF. The CDR3 DNA follows: TGTGCCAGCAGGACCGTACCCCCAACTAGCGGGAGCCGACTCCAAGAGACCCAGTACTTC.

The V gene is TRBV7-9, the J gene TRBJ2-7; 7 bases fit TRBD2. The CDR3 has 15 amino acids. Germline V gene sequence: CDR1 SEHNR, CDR2 FQNEAQ (reference sequence). Trimming removed 1 base from V and 3 bases from J; junction bases left unmatched: 6. CDR3 nucleotide sequence: TGTGCCAGCAGCTTAGGGGCGGGAGATCTCTACGAGCAGTACTTC. Encoded protein: CASSLGAGDLYEQYF.

The rearrangement links TRBV7-8 to TRBJ1-3; unclear D gene. CDR3 size: 16 residues. CDR1 is SGHVS and CDR2 is FQNEAQ in the germline V gene. V lost 1 base and J lost 0, with 10 bases in between. Written as DNA, the CDR3 is TGTGCCAGCAGCTTAGTGGGCAGTCTCTCTGGAAACACCATATATTTT. This codes for CASSLVGSLSGNTIYF.

The chain couples TRBV19 to TRBJ2-1, with 10 positions matching TRBD2. The ends lost 4 bases at V and 9 bases at J; junction bases unmatched: 9. Germline CDR1 reads LNHDA; CDR2 reads SQIVND (reference sequence). The CDR3 is made up of 15 amino acids. In nucleotides, the CDR3 is TGTGCCAGTAGTACTGCTAGCGGGAGTCGGGGTGAGCAGTTCTTC. Protein: CASSTASGSRGEQFF.

V and J are TRBV4-1 and TRBJ2-7; TRBD1 aligns across 7 bases. V dropped 8 bases and J dropped 3; count of bases not matched to a gene: 10. The CDR3 is 14 amino acids. CDR1 and CDR2 from the germline V gene are MGHRA and YSYEKL. The chain's CDR3 is CASSDRRRSYEQYF. The DNA of the CDR3 is TGCGCCAGCTCGGACAGGAGGAGAAGCTACGAGCAGTACTTC.

The rearrangement links TRBV11-3 to TRBJ2-2; D remains ambiguous. Trimming left V 5 bases short and J 7 bases short, with 23 bases between. Germline V gives CDR1 SGHNT, CDR2 YENEEA. The CDR3 extends over 17 amino acids. CDR3 DNA: TGTGCCAGCAGCCGGTTATCTTGGGTTAGGAAGGTCGGGGAGCTGTTTTTT. The encoded protein is CASSRLSWVRKVGELFF.

V usage is TRBV9 and J usage is TRBJ2-3; D may match TRBD1 or TRBD2 (6 bases each). Germline CDR1 is SGDLS and CDR2 is YYNGEE. This CDR3 region has 16 residues. Trimming cost V 3 bases and J 2 bases, with 16 bases left between them. The CDR3 sequence is CASSEWVGGPTDTQYF. The DNA for the CDR3 is TGTGCCAGCAGCGAGTGGGTGGGGGGCCCCACAGATACGCAGTATTTT.

This rearrangement joins TRBV4-3 to TRBJ2-6; 8 bases are shared with TRBD1. Germline V gene sequence: CDR1 LGHNA, CDR2 YSLEER. CDR3 size: 18 residues. V was pared by 0 bases and J by 2 bases, with 6 bases of the junction left unmatched. This chain's CDR3 is CASSQDVPGGAGANVLTF. The CDR3 DNA sequence: TGCGCCAGCAGCCAAGATGTGCCAGGGGGCGCTGGGGCCAACGTCCTGACTTTC.

The CDR3 DNA reads as TGTGCCAGCAGTTACTCGGGGGAAAGGGAGACCCAGTACTTC. Translation: CASSYSGERETQYF. The V gene is TRBV6-6, the J gene TRBJ2-5; D is possibly TRBD1 or TRBD2 (5 bases each). The germline V gene encodes CDR1 MNHNY and CDR2 SVGAGI (reference sequence). The CDR3 has 14 amino acids. Trimming shortened V by 0 bases and J by 5 bases, and 10 bases separated the two germline ends.

This chain links TRBV7-9 with TRBJ1-2, with D maybe TRBD1 (5 bases). CDR3 length: 14 amino acids. Per the germline V gene, CDR1 is SEHNR and CDR2 is FQNEAQ (reference sequence). The V end was cut by 0 bases, the J end by 4 bases, with 9 bases between. The CDR3 nucleotides are TGTGCCAGCAGCTTAGCAGGGACGGGCTATGGCTACACCTTC. As protein: CASSLAGTGYGYTF.

The genes are TRBV21-1 and TRBJ2-7; the DNA was not compared with TRBD2, the D call given in the table. TRBV21-1 is flagged as a pseudogene. This CDR3 contains 15 residues. CDR3 sequence: CASSNNPSGSYEQYV. The CDR3 region has the DNA TGTGCCAGCAGCAACAACCCTAGCGGGAGTTACGAGCAGTACGTC.

The chain couples TRBV9 to TRBJ2-2; no definite D call. The CDR3 is made up of 12 amino acids. Germline values: CDR1 SGDLS, CDR2 YYNGEE. V lost 2 bases and J lost 4, with 3 bases in between. CDR3 DNA: TGTGCCAGCAGCGTGAGCACCGGGGAGCTGTTTTTT. It is translated as CASSVSTGELFF.

This clone was picked up a small number of times. The rearrangement joins TRBV11-3 to TRBJ1-1; D is undetermined. The CDR3 runs to 17 residues. V was cut by 0 bases and J by 1 base, with 15 bases left in between. In germline, CDR1 is SGHNT, CDR2 YENEEA. The CDR3 region has the DNA TGTGCCAGCAGCTTAGATACCCCGGGTAATACGAACACTGAAGCTTTCTTT. Translation gives CASSLDTPGNTNTEAFF.

The chain employs TRBV11-2 and TRBJ2-1, with 8 nucleotides matching TRBD2. The ends lost 1 base at V and 9 bases at J; junction bases unmatched: 5. Germline assignment: CDR1 SGHAT and CDR2 FQNNGV. This CDR3 region has 14 residues. CDR3 residues: CASSLVGLAGEQFF. CDR3 nucleotides: TGTGCCAGCAGCTTAGTCGGACTAGCCGGTGAGCAGTTCTTC. Looking up the rest from reference TRBV11-2 and TRBJ2-1 gives the full variable domain: EAGVAQSPRYKIIEKRQSVAFWCNPISGHATLYWYQQILGQGPKLLIQFQNNGVVDDSQLPKDRFSAERLKGVDSTLKIQPAKLEDSAVYLCASSLVGLAGEQFFGPGTRLTVL.

This chain links TRBV10-3 with TRBJ2-1; possibly TRBD2 for D (6 bases). CDR1 ENHRY and CDR2 SYGVKD come from the germline V gene. The germline V and J ends were trimmed by 6 bases and 9 bases, with 12 bases remaining between them. The CDR3 spans 12 residues. The CDR3 here is CAISSGTREQFF. CDR3 DNA: TGTGCCATCAGCAGTGGGACTCGTGAGCAGTTCTTC.